A selection of T cell receptor beta chains follows, all from one sample in a study of T cell responses to AZD1222 COVID-19 vaccine. Sequenced by immunoSEQ multiplex PCR; TCRdb stores in-frame clones only, minus some. The table lists approximately 100,000 clones, more than 75% of them singletons. The sample in question was peripheral blood, obtained 28 days after the second dose of the MenACWY control vaccine. Receptors were obtained from an adult who received the MenACWY meningococcal vaccine as a control. Each CDR3 is given with its conserved first and last residue. Fields, in order: J gene, V gene, CDR3 protein.

>TRBJ1-2|TRBV7-2
CASSFTPGDGGYTF
>TRBJ2-7|TRBV9
CASSPYGQGELYEQYF
>TRBJ2-1|TRBV18
CASSRGGAQNEQFF
>TRBJ2-1|TRBV28
CASSLRGSSYNEQFF
>TRBJ2-1|TRBV6-2/TRBV6-3
CASSKGTDNEQFF
>TRBJ2-7|TRBV6-2/TRBV6-3
CASSKGGAPYWQYF
>TRBJ1-1|TRBV6-5
CASSYSRSGNTEAFF
>TRBJ1-4|TRBV28
CASSPTTGGGVEKLFF
>TRBJ1-5|TRBV24-1
CATSEPTGNQPQHF
>TRBJ2-5|TRBV24-1
CATSDLGQGIGRETQYF
>TRBJ2-7|TRBV4-3
CASSQMSGGSYEQYF
>TRBJ1-5|TRBV5-8
CASSRDRPQPQHF
>TRBJ1-2|TRBV15
CATSRDYRGYGYTF
>TRBJ1-1|TRBV3-1/TRBV3-2
CASSRGSSAFF
>TRBJ1-5|TRBV6-6
CASSRPSGAPGFLEYQPQHF
>TRBJ1-5|TRBV6-5
CASSYSHMGNQPQHF
>TRBJ1-1|TRBV29-1
CSAAGDYTEAFF
>TRBJ2-7|TRBV7-9
CASSLGDILSYEQYF
>TRBJ2-2|TRBV19
CASSGQSNTGELFF
>TRBJ2-3|TRBV4-2
CASSRNPGGPSTDTQYF
>TRBJ1-1|TRBV19
CASRIRTGVAPEAFF
>TRBJ2-1|TRBV9
CASSSGHEYNEQFF
>TRBJ1-1|TRBV7-2
CASSPRGGVTEAFF
>TRBJ1-4|TRBV18
CASSMLTGSTTEKLFF
>TRBJ2-1|TRBV4-1
CASAHPVRSHEQFF
>TRBJ1-4|TRBV9
CASSVDRDEKLFF
>TRBJ1-6|TRBV6-2/TRBV6-3
CASSAQGRAGNSPLHF
>TRBJ1-6|TRBV15
CATSSRDRENSPLHF
>TRBJ2-1|TRBV27
CASRRDRDSYNEQFF
>TRBJ1-6|TRBV6-2/TRBV6-3
CASSYQKNSPLHF
>TRBJ1-5|TRBV19
CASTPLDRGSNQPQHF
>TRBJ1-2|TRBV19
CASSMGDYGYTF
>TRBJ1-2|TRBV24-1
CATSDLRQGWGYTF
>TRBJ1-2|TRBV11-2
CASSPQENYGYTF
>TRBJ1-2|TRBV28
CASSRGFGGYTF
>TRBJ2-3|TRBV7-3
CASSLMAAGAGDTQYF
>TRBJ2-5|TRBV20-1
CSASGASSGVGETQYF
>TRBJ1-2|TRBV2
CASSVTDRGGYTF
>TRBJ2-7|TRBV28
CASSSPGQGYEQYF
>TRBJ2-5|TRBV19
CASSAPTGRGGPRAKTQYF